The 17 T cell receptor beta chains below come from one sample, sequenced in a study of high-grade serous ovarian cancer treatment subgroups. Clones were read by immunoSEQ multiplex PCR, and TCRdb kept only the in-frame ones, dropping some. The data contain several thousand clones, about 80% of them singletons. The tumor samples were collected prior to definitive surgery or chemotherapy. The source material was tumor tissue. These receptors were collected from a human donor with high-grade serous ovarian cancer.

The V gene is TRBV18, the J gene TRBJ2-1; 8 bases align to TRBD1. The germline V gene encodes CDR1 KGHSH and CDR2 LQKENI. Losses at the gene ends were 5 bases for V and 4 bases for J; bases not matched to a gene: 10. This CDR3 is 16 amino acids long. Here the CDR3 DNA reads TGTGCCAGCTCATGGACAGGGACCTCTGGATACAATGAGCAGTTCTTC. Translated, it gives CASSWTGTSGYNEQFF.

The chain's CDR3 is CASSLVRGSSTDTQYF. Here the CDR3 DNA reads TGTGCCAGCAGCTTGGTAAGAGGTTCTAGCACAGATACGCAGTATTTT. The chain combines TRBV5-5 with TRBJ2-3, with D unresolved. Deletions cut 0 bases from V and 0 bases from J, with 11 bases between. Germline V CDR1 and CDR2: SGHKS, YYEKEE (reference sequence). CDR3 size: 16 residues.

The chain links TRBV28 to TRBJ1-2; D perhaps matches TRBD1 (5 bases). V was shortened by 1 base and J by 4 bases, with 10 bases between the two germline ends. From germline, CDR1 is MDHEN and CDR2 SYDVKM. The CDR3 extends over 14 amino acids. The CDR3 spells CASSLYQQVYGYTF. The CDR3 DNA follows: TGTGCCAGCAGTTTATATCAACAGGTCTATGGCTACACCTTC.

The chain joins TRBV2 to TRBJ1-2, with a possible D match to TRBD1 (5 bases). This CDR3 has 13 amino acids. Germline-derived CDR1 and CDR2 are SNHLY and FYNNEI. With 4 bases removed from V and 8 bases from J, the gap between germline ends came to 14 bases. The CDR3 spells CASSGQSPLGYTF. The CDR3 DNA follows: TGTGCCAGCAGTGGACAGTCTCCCCTGGGCTACACCTTC.

This clone was seen a few times. V and J are TRBV7-9 and TRBJ2-2, with a possible D match to TRBD2 (5 bases). This CDR3 is built from 15 residues. V was trimmed by 6 bases and J by 7 bases, leaving 18 bases between them. CDR1 SEHNR and CDR2 FQNEAQ come from the germline V gene (reference sequence). The CDR3 DNA is TGTGCCAGCAGTCCCTATAGCTCGGGGAGCGGGGAGCTGTTTTTT. It translates to CASSPYSSGSGELFF. Based on the CDR3 plus reference TRBV7-9 and TRBJ2-2, the full variable domain is DTGVSQNPRHKITKRGQNVTFRCDPISEHNRLYWYRQTLGQGPEFLTYFQNEAQLEKSRLLSDRFSAERPKGSFSTLEIQRTEQGDSAMYLCASSPYSSGSGELFFGEGSRLTVL.

The sample holds a few counts of this clone. The chain is built from TRBV6-1 and TRBJ1-2; 10 bases line up with TRBD1. The CDR3 loop spans 14 amino acids. J gave up 1 base and V 6 bases, and 2 bases lay outside the gene matches. Germline V gives CDR1 MNHNS, CDR2 SASEGT. The CDR3, as DNA: TGTGCCAGCAGGGGACAGGGGCGTAACTATGGCTACACCTTC. Translating gives CASRGQGRNYGYTF.

CDR3 amino acids: CASSPNDRGRNYEQYF. CDR3 bases: TGTGCCAGCAGCCCGAATGACAGGGGCCGGAACTACGAGCAGTACTTC. The V call is TRBV7-9, the J call TRBJ2-7; 8 bases are shared with TRBD1. CDR3 length: 16 amino acids. V trimming: 5 bases; J trimming: 3 bases; junction bases outside the gene matches: 12. CDR1 is SEHNR and CDR2 is FQNEAQ in the germline V gene (reference sequence).

This CDR3 reads CASSFGWGNQPQHF. The CDR3 DNA reads as TGTGCCAGCAGCTTTGGGTGGGGCAATCAGCCCCAGCATTTT. The chain is built from TRBV7-9 and TRBJ1-5; D is uncertain. V dropped 3 bases and J dropped 2 bases, with 8 bases sitting between them. Germline CDR1 and CDR2: SEHNR and FQNEAQ (reference sequence). There are 14 residues in the CDR3.

The chain links TRBV11-2 to TRBJ2-5; 8 bases map to TRBD1. Germline assignment: CDR1 SGHAT and CDR2 FQNNGV. There are 14 residues in the CDR3. Germline trimming cut 4 bases from V and 3 bases from J; bases unmatched to any gene: 4. The CDR3 sequence is CASSSGQVKETQYF. The CDR3 nucleotides read TGTGCCAGCAGCTCGGGACAGGTGAAAGAGACCCAGTACTTC.

By frequency in the sample, this clone is medium-sized. The chain combines TRBV5-1 with TRBJ1-1, with D uncertain. The CDR3 consists of 15 residues. In germline, CDR1 is SGHRS, CDR2 YFSETQ. V lost 0 bases to trimming and J lost 2 bases, with 11 bases between them. CDR3 region: CASSLVAVPNTEAFF. The CDR3 DNA reads as TGCGCCAGCAGCTTGGTTGCAGTACCAAACACTGAAGCTTTCTTT.

This chain joins TRBV2 and TRBJ2-2, with 10 positions matching TRBD1. CDR1 is SNHLY and CDR2 is FYNNEI in the germline V gene. The V segment lost 4 bases and the J segment 0 bases; nucleotides outside the gene matches: 2. The CDR3 is made up of 16 amino acids. The CDR3 here is CASSGQGAANTGELFF. CDR3 nucleotide sequence: TGTGCCAGCAGTGGACAGGGGGCCGCGAACACCGGGGAGCTGTTTTTT.

Only one count was recorded for this clone. The genes are TRBV5-6 and TRBJ1-6; D uncertain. V lost 0 bases and J lost 9, with 10 bases in between. This CDR3 contains 14 residues. The V gene's germline CDR1 is SGHDT and CDR2 YYEEEE. The CDR3 nucleotides are TGTGCCAGCAGCTTGGAAAATACGGGTTCACCCCTCCACTTT. This sequence encodes CASSLENTGSPLHF.

The chain uses TRBV7-8 and TRBJ2-3; D might be TRBD1 (5 bases). The V end was cut by 2 bases, the J end by 6 bases, with 12 bases between. This CDR3 comprises 14 residues. Germline V gene sequence: CDR1 SGHVS, CDR2 FQNEAQ. CDR3 coding DNA: TGTGCCAGCAGCTTATCTGCAGGGTGGGATACGCAGTATTTT. It specifies CASSLSAGWDTQYF.

The chain couples TRBV5-6 to TRBJ2-7, with D unclear. Germline V gene sequence: CDR1 SGHDT, CDR2 YYEEEE. With 0 bases removed from V and 3 bases from J, the gap between germline ends came to 19 bases. The CDR3 covers 17 residues. CDR3 loop: CASSLAAGLETGYEQYF. The CDR3 coding sequence is TGTGCCAGCAGCTTGGCTGCAGGTTTGGAGACGGGCTACGAGCAGTACTTC.

In its sample, this clone was seen once. J is TRBJ2-7 and V is TRBV14; 9 bases fit TRBD2. The CDR3 runs 15 residues. The V segment lost 4 bases and the J segment 6 bases; nucleotides outside the gene matches: 10. CDR1 and CDR2 from the germline V gene are SGHDN and FVKESK. The CDR3 region has the DNA TGTGCCAGCAGCCCCGCGAGTAGCGGGGGTCGCGAGCAGTACTTC. It encodes CASSPASSGGREQYF.

V is TRBV2 and J is TRBJ1-6; no clear D. The CDR3 has 13 residues. V lost 2 bases to trimming and J lost 7 bases, with 6 bases between them. Germline V CDR1 and CDR2: SNHLY, FYNNEI. The CDR3 DNA reads as TGTGCCAGCAGTGAATCGATGAATTCACCCCTCCACTTT. Translating gives CASSESMNSPLHF.

This clone was seen a few times. The chain employs TRBV7-2 and TRBJ2-1; tentative D call: TRBD2 (5 bases). Germline values: CDR1 SGHTA, CDR2 FQGNSA. Trimming took off 5 bases at V and 0 bases at J, with 11 bases between the two ends. This CDR3 spans 15 amino acids. The CDR3: CASSPGSTSYNEQFF. The DNA for the CDR3 is TGTGCCAGCAGCCCGGGAAGTACCTCCTACAATGAGCAGTTCTTC.